This TCR beta chain was documented in a study of Ad26.COV2.S vaccination and SARS-CoV-2 variants. Study overall: Enrollment placed the donor in the COV1001 Ad26.COV2.S trial arm. Once, or twice with 56 days between doses, Ad26.COV2.S was given intramuscularly. Study results and caveats: Breadth and depth estimates from TCRs may understate total T cell responses. Similar non-spike TCR breadth was seen in vaccine and placebo recipients.

This clone has only a few counts. Its cognate antigen is unknown. This CDR3 is 15 amino acids long. Per the germline V gene, CDR1 is LGHDT and CDR2 is YNNKEL (reference sequence). Trimming pared 1 base from V and 0 bases from J, leaving 9 bases between. Treatment in this sample: about 20 received Ad26.COV2.S at low or high dose, single or two shots; about 5 received placebo; per-sample allocation not given. Sampling occurred on day 63 after the first vaccine or placebo injection. Clones were sequenced by immunoSEQ multiplex PCR, and TCRdb holds only the in-frame ones, with some missing. The sample includes hundreds of thousands of clones, around 88% of them seen just once.

Material: peripheral blood, obtained in a trial of Ad26.COV2.S vaccine versus placebo. V is TRBV3-1 (or the pseudogene TRBV3-2) and J is TRBJ1-1; D gene unclear. This clonotype was obtained from a person aged 18-65 years who received the Ad26.COV2.S COVID-19 vaccine or a placebo. The CDR3 spells CASSQVGGLNTEAFF. The DNA for the CDR3 is TGTGCCAGCAGCCAAGTGGGCGGATTGAACACTGAAGCTTTCTTT.